The 29 T cell receptor beta chains presented below share a single source sample, sequenced in a study of blood T cells in healthy people across ages. A second roughly 6 to 11 cycle PCR used barcoded and J-beta primers. Each CDR3 protein is one row after TCRdb ran MiXCR on the 5' RACE reads. The sample lists approximately 730,000 distinct CDR3 sequences; roughly 43% were seen once. The specimen sequenced was blood. The receptor source for this set is a woman aged 60-70 years in good health.

V and J are TRBV6-6 and TRBJ1-2, with D possibly being TRBD1 (5 bases). Trimming removed 6 bases at V and 4 bases at J, with 9 bases between. Germline CDR1 reads MNHNY; CDR2 reads SVGAGI (reference sequence). The CDR3 has 12 amino acids. CDR3 DNA: TGTGCCAGCAGAGACAGATTCTATGGCTACACCTTC. It is translated as CASRDRFYGYTF.

The chain uses TRBV6-6 and TRBJ2-3, with no clear D. This CDR3 spans 11 amino acids. The germline CDR1 and CDR2 sequences are MNHNY and SVGAGI (reference sequence). V was shortened by 7 bases and J by 6 bases, with 8 bases between the two germline ends. The CDR3 is CASTMGDTQYF. In DNA form, the CDR3 reads TGTGCCAGCACCATGGGGGATACGCAGTATTTT.

The chain uses TRBV6-6 and TRBJ2-3, with 8 bases identical to TRBD2. The J segment lost 4 bases and the V segment lost 0 bases, leaving 6 bases of the junction unmatched. CDR3 length: 16 residues. Per germline, CDR1 MNHNY and CDR2 SVGAGI (reference sequence). The CDR3 is CASSYSRGGGSDTQYF. The CDR3 DNA sequence: TGTGCCAGCAGTTACTCCCGGGGGGGAGGTTCAGATACGCAGTATTTT.

This clonotype was found many times. This chain connects TRBV20-1 to TRBJ2-1, with 9 nucleotides matching TRBD2. CDR1 DFQATT and CDR2 SNEGSKA come from the germline V gene (reference sequence). CDR3 length: 13 residues. V gave up 7 bases and J gave up 7 bases; unmatched junction bases: 8. CDR3 sequence reads: CSVLAGGWNEQFF. DNA of the CDR3: TGCAGTGTTTTGGCGGGAGGGTGGAATGAGCAGTTCTTC.

This clonotype was seen only a few times. The chain has TRBV29-1 and TRBJ2-7, with 7 bases matching TRBD1. After removal of 7 bases from V and 6 bases from J, the junction contained 6 bases not matched to a gene. This CDR3 is 11 amino acids long. Germline V gives CDR1 SQVTM, CDR2 ANQGSEA. Here the CDR3 reads CSARQGCEQYF. The DNA for the CDR3 is TGCAGCGCCCGACAGGGATGCGAGCAGTACTTC.

This chain uses TRBV11-1 with TRBJ2-7; no reliable D call. Trimming pared 4 bases from V and 9 bases from J, leaving 16 bases between. CDR3 size: 13 residues. CDR1 is SGHAT and CDR2 is FQDESV in the germline V gene (reference sequence). The CDR3 coding sequence is TGTGCCAGCAGCTCGGCCGGTTTTTTTGGGCAGTACTTC. Its translation: CASSSAGFFGQYF.

The sample holds a few counts of this clonotype. The chain is built from TRBV7-2 and TRBJ2-3, with 7 bases fitting TRBD2. Germline CDR1 reads SGHTA; CDR2 reads FQGNSA. The CDR3 is made up of 16 amino acids. Losses at the gene ends were 1 base for V and 4 bases for J; bases not matched to a gene: 8. CDR3 sequence (DNA): TGTGCCAGCAGCTTAGGTGGACTAGTGTATTCAGATACGCAGTATTTT. It yields the protein CASSLGGLVYSDTQYF.

This clonotype was picked up many times. The chain combines TRBV29-1 with TRBJ2-3; D remains ambiguous. This CDR3 contains 13 residues. Germline V gene data show CDR1 as SQVTM and CDR2 as ANQGSEA. Trimming took off 6 bases at V and 4 bases at J, with 14 bases between the two ends. CDR3 sequence reads: CSVKGLRADTQYF. Written as DNA, the CDR3 is TGCAGCGTAAAGGGATTACGGGCAGATACGCAGTATTTT.

V is TRBV5-6 and J is TRBJ2-1, with 11 bases aligning to TRBD2. V shed 0 bases and J 7 bases; nucleotides not matched to a gene: 9. Germline V gene data show CDR1 as SGHDT and CDR2 as YYEEEE. The CDR3 is made up of 17 amino acids. The CDR3 sequence is CASSLVGVSGRVNEQFF. The CDR3 DNA follows: TGTGCCAGCAGCTTGGTGGGAGTTAGCGGGAGGGTTAATGAGCAGTTCTTC.

This clonotype appeared a few times. The chain has TRBV5-1 and TRBJ2-7, with D perhaps TRBD1 (6 bases). Germline V gene sequence: CDR1 SGHRS, CDR2 YFSETQ. V was pared by 0 bases and J by 4 bases, with 20 bases between. The CDR3 sequence is 17 residues long. CDR3 nucleotides: TGCGCCAGCAGCTTGGATCAGGGGTATGGGTCCCAGTACGAGCAGTACTTC. Translating it yields CASSLDQGYGSQYEQYF.

CDR3 DNA sequence: TGCAGCATCAAAGTAGCGGGAGGGCCCTACAATGAGCAGTTCTTC. As protein: CSIKVAGGPYNEQFF. The chain joins TRBV29-1 to TRBJ2-1, with 11 nucleotides matching TRBD2. Losses at the gene ends were 8 bases for V and 2 bases for J; bases not matched to a gene: 8. Germline CDR1 reads SQVTM; CDR2 reads ANQGSEA. The CDR3 sequence is 15 residues long.

The chain has TRBV28 and TRBJ2-5; the match to TRBD2 covers 9 bases. The junction had 8 bases not matched to a gene; V was cut back by 3 bases and J by 6 bases. Germline loops: CDR1 MDHEN, CDR2 SYDVKM. CDR3 length: 15 amino acids. CDR3 amino acids: CASSLSLAGHKTQYF. CDR3 nucleotide sequence: TGTGCCAGCAGTTTGAGTCTAGCGGGGCACAAGACCCAGTACTTC.

This clonotype was counted a few times. The CDR3 protein is CASSSGLGTDTQYF. CDR3 nucleotides: TGTGCCAGCAGCTCCGGACTAGGCACAGATACGCAGTATTTT. The chain employs TRBV3-1 and TRBJ2-3, with TRBD2 matching 7 bases. The V and J ends lost 5 bases and 1 base, in that order; junction bases with no gene match: 3. This CDR3 spans 14 amino acids. Germline V CDR1 and CDR2: LGHDT, YNNKEL (reference sequence).

This clonotype was picked up a small number of times. The chain links TRBV2 to TRBJ2-1, with TRBD2 identical over 8 bases. J was trimmed by 4 bases and V by 5 bases; bases with no gene match: 4. Germline CDR1 reads SNHLY; CDR2 reads FYNNEI. The CDR3 is 14 amino acids. The CDR3 DNA is TGTGCCAGCAGTTCACTAGCGGAGTACAATGAGCAGTTCTTC. Its translation is CASSSLAEYNEQFF.

This clonotype was observed a handful of times. The rearrangement uses TRBV27 and TRBJ2-7, with D perhaps TRBD1 or TRBD2 (6 bases each). Trimming took 6 bases from V and 2 from J, leaving 23 bases between them. This CDR3 spans 17 amino acids. Germline loops: CDR1 MNHEY, CDR2 SMNVEV (reference sequence). The CDR3 DNA follows: TGTGCCAGCAGGTCCCCTAGCCGGGGGCCCCGGGCCTACGAGCAGTACTTC. Its translation is CASRSPSRGPRAYEQYF.

CDR3 residues: CSARARGRVVNTEAFF. CDR3 nucleotides: TGCAGTGCTAGAGCGCGGGGCCGAGTGGTGAACACTGAAGCTTTCTTT. The rearrangement joins TRBV20-1 to TRBJ1-1; the D gene is possibly TRBD1 (5 bases). V dropped 1 base and J dropped 0 bases, with 15 bases sitting between them. The CDR3 covers 16 residues. CDR1 is DFQATT and CDR2 is SNEGSKA in the germline V gene (reference sequence).

This clonotype occurred a few times. The CDR3 is CASSAKTGWTYEQYF. The DNA of the CDR3 is TGTGCCAGCAGTGCAAAGACAGGGTGGACTTACGAGCAGTACTTC. V is TRBV27 and J is TRBJ2-7; 7 positions agree with TRBD1. CDR1 MNHEY and CDR2 SMNVEV come from the germline V gene (reference sequence). Trimming removed 5 bases from V and 4 bases from J; junction bases left unmatched: 11. The CDR3 is 15 amino acids.

A note on this clonotype: Since a much larger clone is just one base distant, this may be a read error. The genes are TRBV7-6 and TRBJ2-5, with 9 bases aligning to TRBD1. Gene TRBJ2-7 matches the end of the DNA better, so the J call may be wrong. The CDR3 covers 15 residues. Germline V lookup: CDR1 SGHVS, CDR2 FNYEAQ. In DNA form, the CDR3 reads TGTGCCAACAGCCCAAAGGGACAGGGTATTGGCGAGCAGTACTTC. It yields the protein CANSPKGQGIGEQYF.

A word on this clonotype: Germline and junction disagree at one end, which may indicate a read error. This rearrangement joins TRBV10-3 to TRBJ2-7, with 9 positions matching TRBD2. The CDR3 consists of 14 residues. Germline CDR1 reads ENHRY; CDR2 reads SYGVKD. The CDR3 spells CSISLTSGSDEQYF. The CDR3 DNA is TGTTCCATCAGTCTTACTAGCGGGTCTGACGAGCAGTACTTC.

The chain links TRBV5-1 to TRBJ1-1, with D possibly TRBD1 on 6 matching bases. The germline gives CDR1 SGHRS, CDR2 YFSETQ. V was pared by 5 bases and J by 5 bases, with 22 bases between. The CDR3 is made up of 16 amino acids. In nucleotides, the CDR3 is TGCGCCAGCAGTCCCTCGAGGGGGACTATGGGGACTGAAGCTTTCTTT. Its translation is CASSPSRGTMGTEAFF.

The chain couples TRBV7-9 to TRBJ2-1, with 7 bases lining up with TRBD2. This CDR3 is 12 amino acids long. Losses at the gene ends were 5 bases for V and 7 bases for J; bases not matched to a gene: 2. The germline V gene has CDR1 SEHNR and CDR2 FQNEAQ (reference sequence). The DNA for the CDR3 is TGTGCCAGCAGCCGGGGGGTAAATGAGCAGTTCTTC. Translating it yields CASSRGVNEQFF.

This clonotype was counted between two and nine times. The V and J genes are TRBV9 and TRBJ2-3, with TRBD2 matching 13 bases. J gave up 9 bases and V 0 bases, and 10 bases lay outside the gene matches. CDR1 SGDLS and CDR2 YYNGEE come from the germline V gene. This CDR3 comprises 17 residues. The DNA of the CDR3 is TGTGCCAGCAGCGTAGGAGGGGGGGGGACTAGCGGGACAACGCAGTATTTT. Translation: CASSVGGGGTSGTTQYF.

The chain uses TRBV7-3 and TRBJ2-1; TRBD1 might be the D (5 bases). CDR1 and CDR2 (germline): SGHTA, FQGTGA. V was cut by 4 bases and J by 0 bases, with 13 bases left in between. There are 16 residues in the CDR3. The CDR3 protein is CASSSKGVSSYNEQFF. CDR3 coding DNA: TGTGCCAGCAGCTCAAAAGGGGTTAGCTCCTACAATGAGCAGTTCTTC.

The chain is built from TRBV20-1 and TRBJ2-5, with 9 bases identical to TRBD2. Germline V CDR1 and CDR2: DFQATT, SNEGSKA (reference sequence). CDR3 length equals 14 residues. The V segment lost 6 bases and the J segment 1 base; nucleotides outside the gene matches: 6. As DNA, the CDR3 is TGCAGTGCAAACCTAGCGGGATTCCAAGAGACCCAGTACTTC. It codes for CSANLAGFQETQYF.

This chain uses TRBV5-5 with TRBJ2-2; 10 bases match TRBD2. V shed 10 bases and J 2 bases; nucleotides not matched to a gene: 11. The CDR3 contains 16 residues. Germline-derived CDR1 and CDR2 are SGHKS and YYEKEE (reference sequence). The CDR3 is CACNSGLAENTGELFF. The CDR3, as DNA: TGTGCCTGCAATTCCGGACTAGCGGAAAACACCGGGGAGCTGTTTTTT.

Regarding this clonotype: Sequence at one end of the junction differs from germline and may be a read error. The chain carries TRBV7-2 and TRBJ1-5, with D unresolved. The germline CDR1 and CDR2 sequences are SGHTA and FQGNSA. This CDR3 is built from 12 residues. CDR3 in amino acids: CANSSRRGPQHF. For the CDR3, the DNA is TGTGCCAACAGCTCGCGCCGTGGGCCCCAGCATTTT. The variable domain in full, completed from reference TRBV7-2 and TRBJ1-5, reads GAGVSQSPSNKVTEKGKDVELRCDPISGHTALYWYRQSLGQGLEFLIYFQGNSAPDKSGLPSDRFSAERTGGSVSTLTIQRTQQEDSAVYLCANSSRRGPQHFGDGTRLSIL.

The rearrangement uses TRBV30 and TRBJ1-1; D is unresolved. V lost 7 bases and J lost 0, with 15 bases in between. This CDR3 has 14 residues. CDR1 is GTSNPN and CDR2 is SVGIG in the germline V gene (reference sequence). CDR3 in amino acids: CASSSPGLNTEAFF. CDR3 DNA: TGTGCCTCAAGCTCTCCGGGATTGAACACTGAAGCTTTCTTT.

The chain combines TRBV7-9 with TRBJ2-5; D not resolved. The V end was cut by 5 bases, the J end by 0 bases, with 13 bases between. This CDR3 has 15 amino acids. Per germline, CDR1 SEHNR and CDR2 FQNEAQ (reference sequence). Here the CDR3 DNA reads TGTGCCAGCAGCCCCGACAATCTGTACCAAGAGACCCAGTACTTC. It is translated as CASSPDNLYQETQYF.

This chain uses TRBV30 with TRBJ1-2; the D is unclear. The V end was cut by 0 bases, the J end by 3 bases, with 11 bases between. This CDR3 spans 14 amino acids. Germline lookup yields CDR1 GTSNPN and CDR2 SVGIG (reference sequence). The CDR3 protein is CAWSVVTSDYGYTF. CDR3 coding DNA: TGTGCCTGGAGTGTAGTAACATCGGACTATGGCTACACCTTC.